This entry concerns a single TCR beta chain. There is no known antigen for this receptor. Base qualities are not at hand, and no much larger clone is one base apart. The treatment or condition label corresponds to: allogeneic hematopoietic cell transplantation with graft depleted of TCRalphabeta T cells and CD19 B cells. The children who served as transplant recipients had been given grafts of TCRalphabeta/CD19-depleted allogeneic hematopoietic cells. The data are from a study of T-cell reconstitution after alpha-beta-depleted transplantation in children (dated by TCRdb to the mid-2010s). Background on the whole study: T-cell immune reconstitution after TCRalphabeta/CD19-depleted allogeneic hematopoietic cell transplantation in children was quantitatively tracked in the study by means of TCR repertoire profiling. The study at large found these results: In some patients, the high TCRbeta diversity seen at day 60 was put down to recipient T cells and intrathymic progenitors that had survived conditioning. The apparently early alphabetaT-cell count recovery about two months after transplant was reportedly dependent on only several hundred rapidly expanded clones derived from non-depleted graft cells. The frequencies of hyperexpanded clones fell over the following months, and after one year, T-cell counts and TCRbeta diversity were mostly attributed to newly produced T cells.

Libraries were made using PCR. TCRdb shows the sequencer as Illumina HiSeq 2500. TCR libraries were prepared with molecular barcoding, using unique molecular identifiers to normalize TCRbeta repertoire quantification. TCRdb handled the public reads itself, with Q25 trimming in fastp and clone calling in MiXCR, and kept productive beta chains. Rows are unified per CDR3 protein, each entry keeping the most common DNA and genes. The table for this sample lists about 900,000 distinct CDR3 sequences; roughly 31% of them were counted only once. Roughly 27% of the sample is held by the ten biggest clonotypes. V was cut back by 0 bases and J by 7 bases, leaving a gap of 12 bases between them. CDR1 and CDR2, per the germline V gene, are SNHLY and FYNNEI. From its cysteine to its phenylalanine, the CDR3 spans 15 amino acids. The entry retains the CDR3 DNA only, 45 bases that are in frame from base 1.

The rearrangement joined TRBV2 to TRBJ1-4, with no reliable assignment of the D segment. Sequencing was performed on PBMCs, mostly from graft donor cells, taken 360 days after TCRalphabeta/CD19-depleted stem cell transplant. The source is a boy under two years old who had a stem cell transplant for SCID, so the T cells may come from the graft donor. The DNA reads TGTGCCAGCAGTGAAGCGCTTAGGGATGGTGAAAAACTGTTTTTT. This codes for CASSEALRDGEKLFF. With the rest looked up from the reference TRBV2 and TRBJ1-4 genes rather than sequenced, the full variable domain is EPEVTQTPSHQVTQMGQEVILRCVPISNHLYFYWYRQILGQKVEFLVSFYNNEISEKSEIFDDQFSVERPDGSNFTLKIRSTKLEDSAMYFCASSEALRDGEKLFFGSGTQLSVL.